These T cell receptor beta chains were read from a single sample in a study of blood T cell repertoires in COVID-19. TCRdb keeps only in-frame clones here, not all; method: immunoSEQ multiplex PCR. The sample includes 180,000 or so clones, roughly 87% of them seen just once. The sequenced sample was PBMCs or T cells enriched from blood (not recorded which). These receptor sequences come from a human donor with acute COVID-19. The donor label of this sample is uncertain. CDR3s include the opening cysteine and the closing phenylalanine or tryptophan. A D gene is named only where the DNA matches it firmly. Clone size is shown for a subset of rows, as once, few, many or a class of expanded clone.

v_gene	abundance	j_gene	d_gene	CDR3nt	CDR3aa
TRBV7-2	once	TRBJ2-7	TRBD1	TGTGCCAGCAGCTTGAGGGACAGCTTTTACGAGCAGTACTTC	CASSLRDSFYEQYF
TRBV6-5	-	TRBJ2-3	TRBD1	TGTGCCAGCGGGCTCACAGGGGAGAGAGATACGCAGTATTTT	CASGLTGERDTQYF
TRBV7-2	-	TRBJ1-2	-	TGTGCCAGCAGCCTTACCCAGACAGGCGGAGACTATGGCTACACCTTC	CASSLTQTGGDYGYTF
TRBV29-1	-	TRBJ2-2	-	TGCAGCGTTGAAGAGGCTAGCAACACCGGGGAGCTGTTTTTT	CSVEEASNTGELFF
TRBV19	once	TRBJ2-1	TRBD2	TGTGCCAGTAGTATAGGTAGCGGGGGGGCCAAGAATGAGCAGTTCTTC	CASSIGSGGAKNEQFF
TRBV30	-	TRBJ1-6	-	TGTGCCTGGAGTGTACCCACGTGGCGGGATAATTCACCCCTCCACTTT	CAWSVPTWRDNSPLHF
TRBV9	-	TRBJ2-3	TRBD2	TGTGCCAGCAGCGTAACGTGGGGAGCGGGACGCCTAAGCACAGATACGCAGTATTTT	CASSVTWGAGRLSTDTQYF
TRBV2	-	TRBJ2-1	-	TGTGCCAGCAGCGGAGGACAGACTTCCTACAATGAGCAGTTCTTC	CASSGGQTSYNEQFF
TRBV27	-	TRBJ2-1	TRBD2	TGTGCCAGCACTCGACTAGCCCACAATGAGCAGTTCTTC	CASTRLAHNEQFF
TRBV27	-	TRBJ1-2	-	TGTGCCAGCAGTTCTACAGCTAACTATGGCTACACCTTC	CASSSTANYGYTF
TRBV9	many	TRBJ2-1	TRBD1	TGTGCCAGCAGCGTAGACTGGGACAGGCTTACCAATGAGCAGTTCTTC	CASSVDWDRLTNEQFF
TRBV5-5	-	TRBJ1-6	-	TGTGCCAGCAGCTTGGGGCGCGGGAATAATTCACCCCTCCACTTT	CASSLGRGNNSPLHF
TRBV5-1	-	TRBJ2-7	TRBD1	TGCGCCAGCAGCCTACGACAGGGGGCCTACGAGCAGTACTTC	CASSLRQGAYEQYF
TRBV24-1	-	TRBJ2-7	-	TGTGCCACCAGTGATTCAGGAGACAGGAAGAGATGCTACGAGCAGTACTTC	CATSDSGDRKRCYEQYF
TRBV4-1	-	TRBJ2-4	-	TGCGCCAGCAGCCAAGGGGAGGCCGGGCTCAAAAACATTCAGTACTTC	CASSQGEAGLKNIQYF
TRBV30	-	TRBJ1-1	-	TGTGCCCTCGGACAGAACTTTGAAGCTTTCTTT	CALGQNFEAFF
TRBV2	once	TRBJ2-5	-	TGTGCCAGCAGTGCCCCGACTGCCGAGACCCAGTACTTC	CASSAPTAETQYF
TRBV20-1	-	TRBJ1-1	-	TGCAGTGCTAGTCTATCAGGGAACACTGAAGCTTTCTTT	CSASLSGNTEAFF
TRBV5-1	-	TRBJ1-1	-	TGCGCCAGCAGCTTCACACACGACCTATCTCCAGGGGAAGCTTTCTTT	CASSFTHDLSPGEAFF
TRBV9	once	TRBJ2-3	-	TGTGCCAGCAGCGTAGCTCTCCAGAACACAGATACGCAGTATTTT	CASSVALQNTDTQYF
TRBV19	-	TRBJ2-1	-	TGTGCCAGTAGCCGCCGCGCCGAAGGGGGTGAGCAGTTCTTC	CASSRRAEGGEQFF
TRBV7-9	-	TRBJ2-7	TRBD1	TGTGCCAGCAGCCCTGGGGGACAGCTCTACGAGCAGTACTTC	CASSPGGQLYEQYF
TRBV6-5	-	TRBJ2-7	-	TGTGCCAGCAGACTCGTCAGGGAAGGTGGCGAGCAGTACTTC	CASRLVREGGEQYF
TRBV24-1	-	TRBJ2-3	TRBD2	TGTGCCACCAGTGATTTGCAAGGTAGCGGGGGGAACACAGATACGCAGTATTTT	CATSDLQGSGGNTDTQYF
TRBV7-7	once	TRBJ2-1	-	TGTGCCAGCAGCCCCGGGACTTACAATGAGCAGTTCTTC	CASSPGTYNEQFF
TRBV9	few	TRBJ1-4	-	TGTGCCAGCAGCCCAGGGACATCTGGGAAACTGTTTTTT	CASSPGTSGKLFF
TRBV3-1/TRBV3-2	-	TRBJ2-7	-	TGTGCCAGCAGCCAAGATTTAACTAGGAGCCACGAGCAGTACTTC	CASSQDLTRSHEQYF
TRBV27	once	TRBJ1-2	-	TGTGCCAGCAGTTTAACAGGGACTAACTATGGCTACACCTTC	CASSLTGTNYGYTF
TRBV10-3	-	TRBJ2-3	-	TGTGCCATCAGTGCCGTCGCGGATACGCAGTATTTT	CAISAVADTQYF
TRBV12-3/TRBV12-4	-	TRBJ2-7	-	TGTGCCAGCAGTTTTCGGGGATACTACGAGCAGTACTTC	CASSFRGYYEQYF
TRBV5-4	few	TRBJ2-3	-	TGTGCCAGCAGCACTATCCTCAGCACAGATACGCAGTATTTT	CASSTILSTDTQYF
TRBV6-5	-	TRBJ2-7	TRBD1	TGTGCCACCACACGGACAGGGTATAGGGTCGAGCAGTACTTC	CATTRTGYRVEQYF
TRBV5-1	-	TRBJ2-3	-	-	CASSFRGRGATDTQYF
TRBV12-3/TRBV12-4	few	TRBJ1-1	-	TGTGCCAGCAGTCGGACACCGAACACTGAAGCTTTCTTT	CASSRTPNTEAFF
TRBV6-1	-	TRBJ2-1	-	TGTGCCAGCAGTGAGCGGTCAGGGGTACACAATGAGCAGTTCTTC	CASSERSGVHNEQFF
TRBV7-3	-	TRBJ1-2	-	TGTGCCAGCAGCTTAAAGTCTAGGGGGACGGACCCGGCGGACTATGGCTACACCTTC	CASSLKSRGTDPADYGYTF
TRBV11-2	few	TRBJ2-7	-	TGTGCCAGCAGCCCAATGGGGCGTCCACTCTACGAGCAGTACTTC	CASSPMGRPLYEQYF
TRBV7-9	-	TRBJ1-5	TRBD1	TGTGCCAGCAGCTTCGATCAGGGGGCCGGAGGCAATCAGCCCCAGCATTTT	CASSFDQGAGGNQPQHF
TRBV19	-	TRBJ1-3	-	TGTGCCAGTAGTGCTGGATACAGACGGATCTCTGGAAACACCATATATTTT	CASSAGYRRISGNTIYF
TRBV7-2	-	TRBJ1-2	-	TGTGCCAGCAGCGCACGCCAGGGCAGGGGTAACTATGGCTACACCTTC	CASSARQGRGNYGYTF
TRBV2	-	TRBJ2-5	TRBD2	TGTGCCAGCAGGGGACTAGCGGGCCAAGAGACCCAGTACTTC	CASRGLAGQETQYF
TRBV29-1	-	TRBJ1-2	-	TGCAGCGTTGGAGGGCAGGTTTATGGCTACACCTTC	CSVGGQVYGYTF
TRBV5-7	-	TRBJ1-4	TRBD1	TGTGCCAGCAGCTTAAACCGGGACAGGGATTCTAATGAAAAACTGTTTTTT	CASSLNRDRDSNEKLFF
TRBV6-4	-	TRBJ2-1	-	TGTGCCAGCAGTGAATCGTTCCGGCGGGGGCAGAAAGGAACCTACAATGAGCAGTTCTTC	CASSESFRRGQKGTYNEQFF
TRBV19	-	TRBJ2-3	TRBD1	TGTGCCAGTAGTATAGGGACAGGGTCAGATACGCAGTATTTT	CASSIGTGSDTQYF
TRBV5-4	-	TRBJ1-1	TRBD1	TGTGCCAGCAGGCGGGACAGTGAAGCTTTCTTT	CASRRDSEAFF
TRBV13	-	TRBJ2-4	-	TGTGCCAGCAGCTTGTGGGGGGATGCCAAAAACATTCAGTACTTC	CASSLWGDAKNIQYF
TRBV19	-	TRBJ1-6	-	TGTGCCAGTAGTATAGACCAGGGGAACAATTCACCCCTCCACTTT	CASSIDQGNNSPLHF
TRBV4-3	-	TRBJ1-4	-	TGCGCCAGCAGCCAAGGATTCGACACGGTGGGTGAAAAACTGTTTTTT	CASSQGFDTVGEKLFF
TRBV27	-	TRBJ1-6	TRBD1	TGTGCCAGCAGTTGGGACAGGGATTCACCCCTCCACTTT	CASSWDRDSPLHF
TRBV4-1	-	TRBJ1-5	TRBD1	TGCGCCAGCAGCCAAGGAGGGGGCACATCCAATCAGCCCCAGCATTTT	CASSQGGGTSNQPQHF
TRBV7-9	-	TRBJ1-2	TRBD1	TGTGCCAGCAGCTCAGGGTTAAACAGGGGAAGGGATGGCTACACCTTC	CASSSGLNRGRDGYTF
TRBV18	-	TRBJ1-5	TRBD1	TGTGCCAGCTCATCACAGGGGGTTAGAGAGCCCCAGCATTTT	CASSSQGVREPQHF